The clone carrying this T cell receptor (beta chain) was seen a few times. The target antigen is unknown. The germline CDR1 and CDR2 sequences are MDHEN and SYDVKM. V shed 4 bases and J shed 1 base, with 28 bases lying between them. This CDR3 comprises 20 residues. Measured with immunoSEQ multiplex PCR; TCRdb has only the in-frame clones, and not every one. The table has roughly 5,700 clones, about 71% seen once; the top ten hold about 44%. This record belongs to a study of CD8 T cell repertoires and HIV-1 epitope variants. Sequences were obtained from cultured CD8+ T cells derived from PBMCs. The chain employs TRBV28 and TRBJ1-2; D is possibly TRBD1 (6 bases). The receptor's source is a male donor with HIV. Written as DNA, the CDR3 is TGTGCCAGCAGTTCCACCCGCCCTGAGAAACCGGACAGCCATAACTATGGCTACACCTTC. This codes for CASSSTRPEKPDSHNYGYTF.